This TCR beta chain was profiled in a study of OX40 agonist ivuxolimab in advanced cancers. As for the study in general: In this cohort, patients received ivuxolimab, an agonistic anti-OX40 (CD134) antibody. Dose-escalation subjects each had hepatocellular carcinoma, melanoma, renal cell or head and neck cancer.

A word on this clone: Its antigen is not known. The germline gene is not matched at one end of the junction; a read error may be the cause.

The study's findings and limits: The investigators did not determine what antigen specificity the expanded peripheral T cells had. Some of the lowest clonal expansion was seen in partial responders at 0.1-3.0 mg/kg.

Libraries were prepared by immunoSEQ multiplex PCR; TCRdb keeps only in-frame clonotypes and omits some of them. The sample holds around 57,000 clones, approximately 81% seen once. The CDR3 covers 14 residues. Per germline, CDR1 SSHAT and CDR2 FNYEAQ (reference sequence). V is TRBV7-7 and J is TRBJ2-2, with D tentatively TRBD2 (5 bases). Sequencing was performed on CD4+ or CD8+ T cells sorted from blood, taken in a trial of the OX40 agonist ivuxolimab. This receptor was obtained from an adult with an advanced solid tumor such as melanoma, head and neck, liver or kidney cancer. For the CDR3, the DNA is TGTGCTAGCAGCTTAGGAGGTGGGGCCGGGGAGCTGTTTTTT. Its translation is CASSLGGGAGELFF.